The 15 T cell receptor beta chains below were found in one sample sequenced in a study of regulatory T cells in long-lasting Graves disease. Construction of TCR beta libraries relied on iRepertoire HTBI primers and on Arm-PCR targeting CDR3 regions. MiXCR, applied by TCRdb to the multiplex PCR reads, yields one record per CDR3 protein. The sample lists 350,000 to 500,000 distinct CDR3 sequences; around 23% were seen once. Documented time point: persistent/refractory GD, antithyroid drugs over 5 years with positive TRAb. The authors made the TCR library using RNA they extracted from PBMCs. The specimen comprised peripheral blood mononuclear cells (PBMCs), sampled when the disease was refractory, from a patient treated with antithyroid drugs. The receptors were gathered from a female donor with Graves disease.

This clonotype has only a few counts. This sequence joins TRBV20-1 and TRBJ2-7; TRBD2 might be the D (5 bases). The V and J ends lost 1 base and 6 bases respectively, with 10 bases between them. The CDR3 is 12 amino acids. The V gene's germline CDR1 is DFQATT and CDR2 SNEGSKA (reference sequence). CDR3 loop: CSARAPAGEQYF. CDR3 sequence (DNA): TGCAGTGCTAGAGCCCCGGCGGGCGAGCAGTACTTC.

The V call is TRBV19, the J call TRBJ1-5, with D possibly matching TRBD1 (5 bases). CDR1 is LNHDA and CDR2 is SQIVND in the germline V gene (reference sequence). V shed 5 bases and J shed 7 bases, with 15 bases lying between them. The CDR3 totals 14 residues. CDR3 DNA sequence: TGTGCCAGTAGTCACCGGGGTTCAGGGCAGCCCCAGCATTTT. Translated, it gives CASSHRGSGQPQHF. The whole variable domain, remainder taken from reference TRBV19 and TRBJ1-5, is DGGITQSPKYLFRKEGQNVTLSCEQNLNHDAMYWYRQDPGQGLRLIYYSQIVNDFQKGDIAEGYSVSREKKESFPLTVTSAQKNPTAFYLCASSHRGSGQPQHFGDGTRLSIL.

This clonotype was observed many times. The chain employs TRBV28 and TRBJ2-5; 11 bases fit TRBD2. After removal of 2 bases from V and 2 bases from J, the junction contained 1 base not matched to a gene. The CDR3 extends over 15 amino acids. Germline V gene data show CDR1 as MDHEN and CDR2 as SYDVKM. The CDR3 loop is CASSLLAGGQETQYF. In DNA form, the CDR3 reads TGTGCCAGCAGTTTACTAGCGGGAGGACAAGAGACCCAGTACTTC. Variable domain in full (rest from reference TRBV28 and TRBJ2-5): DVKVTQSSRYLVKRTGEKVFLECVQDMDHENMFWYRQDPGLGLRLIYFSYDVKMKEKGDIPEGYSVSREKKERFSLILESASTNQTSMYLCASSLLAGGQETQYFGPGTRLLVL.

This clonotype was detected a few times. The chain employs TRBV10-3 and TRBJ2-5; 13 bases line up with TRBD2. CDR1 and CDR2 from the germline V gene are ENHRY and SYGVKD. Losses at the gene ends were 6 bases for V and 1 base for J; bases not matched to a gene: 11. This CDR3 is 18 amino acids long. The CDR3 loop reads CAISPGTSGMRGQETQYF. For the CDR3, the DNA is TGTGCCATCAGCCCCGGGACTAGCGGGATGAGGGGCCAAGAGACCCAGTACTTC.

This clonotype was detected many times. The gene calls are TRBV6-1 and TRBJ2-2; 9 bases line up with TRBD2. Per germline, CDR1 MNHNS and CDR2 SASEGT. V trimming: 5 bases; J trimming: 5 bases; junction bases outside the gene matches: 6. The CDR3 is made up of 15 amino acids. The CDR3 is CASSRLAVITGELFF. The CDR3 bases are TGTGCCAGCAGTCGACTAGCGGTAATAACCGGGGAGCTGTTTTTT.

CDR3 nucleotides: TGTGCCAGCAGCTTAGGCCAATCCTACAGGGGAATGAACACTGAAGCTTTCTTT. Protein: CASSLGQSYRGMNTEAFF. The J gene is TRBJ1-1, the V gene TRBV13; 7 bases line up with TRBD1. With V trimmed by 0 bases and J by 0 bases, 10 bases remained unmatched. The CDR3 is made up of 18 amino acids. From germline, CDR1 is PRHDT and CDR2 FYEKMQ (reference sequence).

This clonotype was seen many times. At one end, the junction sequence differs from germline, possibly due to a read error. The V and J genes are TRBV28 and TRBJ2-5, with TRBD2 matching over 7 bases. Germline-derived CDR1 and CDR2 are MDHEN and SYDVKM. The CDR3 runs to 11 residues. CDR3 coding DNA: TGTGCCAGCAGTCCAGGACTAGTTATTGAGTTC. Its protein product is CASSPGLVIEF.

This clonotype showed up many times. The chain couples TRBV24-1 to TRBJ2-7; a weak D match, TRBD2 (6 bases). Per the germline V gene, CDR1 is KGHDR and CDR2 is SFDVKD. There are 12 residues in the CDR3. Trimming took off 9 bases at V and 6 bases at J, with 14 bases between the two ends. CDR3 protein: CATARPGGEQYF. DNA for the CDR3: TGTGCCACCGCGAGGCCCGGGGGCGAGCAGTACTTC.

This clonotype was seen many times. The chain has TRBV27 and TRBJ1-2; D possibly corresponds to TRBD1 (5 bases). Germline CDR1 MNHEY, CDR2 SMNVEV (reference sequence). The ends were cut back, 0 bases at V and 6 bases at J, with 11 bases in the middle. The CDR3 length is 14 residues. The CDR3 DNA sequence: TGTGCCAGCAGTTTATCCCCATCGGGGGATGGCTACACCTTC. Translation gives CASSLSPSGDGYTF.

This clonotype has a single count. The chain employs TRBV3-1 and TRBJ2-4; the match to TRBD2 covers 9 bases. This CDR3 contains 14 residues. The germline CDR1 and CDR2 sequences are LGHDT and YNNKEL (reference sequence). J lost 11 bases, V lost 1 base, and 6 bases had no gene match. Written as DNA, the CDR3 is TGTGCCAGCAGCCAAGGAGCGGGAGGCAACGTTCAGTACTTC. This gives the protein CASSQGAGGNVQYF.

This clonotype was detected ten times or more. The chain is built from TRBV7-2 and TRBJ2-7; 10 bases are a match to TRBD2. The CDR3 sequence is 16 residues long. Germline trimming cut 5 bases from V and 8 bases from J; bases unmatched to any gene: 15. Germline V CDR1 and CDR2: SGHTA, FQGNSA. The CDR3: CASSSPHSVAGGQQYF. The CDR3 region has the DNA TGTGCCAGCAGCAGCCCACACAGTGTAGCGGGAGGACAGCAGTACTTC.

The table lists this clonotype with many counts. The chain employs TRBV19 and TRBJ1-1; the D gene is possibly TRBD1 (6 bases). Trimming removed 7 bases at V and 0 bases at J, with 15 bases between. The CDR3 is 15 amino acids. Germline V gene data show CDR1 as LNHDA and CDR2 as SQIVND (reference sequence). Here the CDR3 DNA reads TGTGCCAGTATGAGGGGGGGGGCCATGAACACTGAAGCTTTCTTT. It codes for CASMRGGAMNTEAFF.

The chain carries TRBV7-3 and TRBJ1-2; 9 bases are shared with TRBD1. J gave up 5 bases and V 5 bases, and 6 bases lay outside the gene matches. Germline V gives CDR1 SGHTA, CDR2 FQGTGA. The CDR3 consists of 14 residues. The DNA of the CDR3 is TGTGCCAGCAGCCCAGGACAGGGGAAATATGGCTACACCTTC. Its translation is CASSPGQGKYGYTF.

This chain joins TRBV9 and TRBJ1-2; D uncertain. Germline CDR1 SGDLS, CDR2 YYNGEE. This CDR3 spans 14 amino acids. Trimming left V 0 bases short and J 10 bases short, with 16 bases between. CDR3: CASSVDWSVVDYTF. DNA of the CDR3: TGTGCCAGCAGCGTAGATTGGTCAGTCGTTGACTACACCTTC.

This clonotype was detected only a few times. The chain has TRBV29-1 and TRBJ2-1, with 7 bases fitting TRBD2. The V gene end was trimmed by 0 bases and the J gene end by 0 bases; junction bases not matched to a gene: 8. This CDR3 is built from 17 residues. CDR1 and CDR2 (germline): SQVTM, ANQGSEA. The CDR3 DNA reads TGCAGCGTTGAAGATTGGCTAGCGGAGATCTCCTACAATGAGCAGTTCTTC. It specifies CSVEDWLAEISYNEQFF.